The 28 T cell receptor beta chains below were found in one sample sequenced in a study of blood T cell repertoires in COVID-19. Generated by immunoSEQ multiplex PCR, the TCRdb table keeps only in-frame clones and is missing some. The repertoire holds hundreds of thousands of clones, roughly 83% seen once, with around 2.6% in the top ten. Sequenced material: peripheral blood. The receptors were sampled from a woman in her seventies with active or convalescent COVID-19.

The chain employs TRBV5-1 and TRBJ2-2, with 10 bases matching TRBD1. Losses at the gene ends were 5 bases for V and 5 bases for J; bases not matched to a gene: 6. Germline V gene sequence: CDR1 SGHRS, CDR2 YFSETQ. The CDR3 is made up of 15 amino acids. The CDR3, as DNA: TGCGCCAGCAGTCCGGGACAGGGGAGTACCGGGGAGCTGTTTTTT. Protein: CASSPGQGSTGELFF. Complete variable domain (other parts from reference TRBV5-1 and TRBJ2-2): KAGVTQTPRYLIKTRGQQVTLSCSPISGHRSVSWYQQTPGQGLQFLFEYFSETQRNKGNFPGRFSGRQFSNSRSEMNVSTLELGDSALYLCASSPGQGSTGELFFGEGSRLTVL.

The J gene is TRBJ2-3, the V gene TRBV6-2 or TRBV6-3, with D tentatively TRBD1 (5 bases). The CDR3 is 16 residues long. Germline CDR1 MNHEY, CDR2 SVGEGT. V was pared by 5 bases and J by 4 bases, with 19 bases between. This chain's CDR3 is CASSISGATLADTQYF. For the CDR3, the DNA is TGTGCCAGCAGTATTTCTGGGGCCACTCTTGCAGATACGCAGTATTTT.

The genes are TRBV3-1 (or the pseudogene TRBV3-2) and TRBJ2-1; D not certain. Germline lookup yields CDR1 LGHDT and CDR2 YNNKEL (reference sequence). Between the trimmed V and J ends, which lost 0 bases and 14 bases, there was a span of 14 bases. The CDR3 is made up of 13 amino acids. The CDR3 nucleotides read TGTGCCAGCAGCCAAGATCTAAAGGCACGGGAGTTCTTC. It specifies CASSQDLKAREFF.

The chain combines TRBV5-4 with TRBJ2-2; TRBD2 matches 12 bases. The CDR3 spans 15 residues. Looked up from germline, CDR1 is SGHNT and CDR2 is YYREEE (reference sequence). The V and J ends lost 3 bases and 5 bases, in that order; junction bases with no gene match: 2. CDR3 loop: CASSWTSGVTGELFF. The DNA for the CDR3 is TGTGCCAGCAGCTGGACTAGCGGGGTAACCGGGGAGCTGTTTTTT. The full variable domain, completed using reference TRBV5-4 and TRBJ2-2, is ETGVTQSPTHLIKTRGQQVTLRCSSQSGHNTVSWYQQALGQGPQFIFQYYREEENGRGNFPPRFSGLQFPNYSSELNVNALELDDSALYLCASSWTSGVTGELFFGEGSRLTVL.

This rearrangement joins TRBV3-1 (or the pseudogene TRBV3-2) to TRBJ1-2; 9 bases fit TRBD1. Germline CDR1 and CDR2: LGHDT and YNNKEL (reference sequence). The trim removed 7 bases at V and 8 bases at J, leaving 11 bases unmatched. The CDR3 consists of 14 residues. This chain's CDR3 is CASIDRDRVSGYTF. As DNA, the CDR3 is TGTGCCAGCATTGACCGGGACAGGGTGTCGGGCTACACCTTC.

For the CDR3, the DNA is TGTGCCAGCAGCCAAGAGCCCGGGACTAGCGGGAAGGGGGAGCTGTTTTTT. Protein product: CASSQEPGTSGKGELFF. This rearrangement joins TRBV3-1 (or the pseudogene TRBV3-2) to TRBJ2-2; 13 bases line up with TRBD2. Germline V gene sequence: CDR1 LGHDT, CDR2 YNNKEL (reference sequence). Losses at the gene ends were 0 bases for V and 8 bases for J; bases not matched to a gene: 6. The CDR3 has 17 amino acids.

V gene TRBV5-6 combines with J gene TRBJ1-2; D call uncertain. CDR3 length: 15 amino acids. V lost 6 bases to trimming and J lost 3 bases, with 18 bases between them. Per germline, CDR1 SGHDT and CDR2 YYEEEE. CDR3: CASTTSGPDYYGYTF. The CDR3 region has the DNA TGTGCCAGCACCACGAGCGGGCCCGACTACTATGGCTACACCTTC. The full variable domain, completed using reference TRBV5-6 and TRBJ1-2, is DAGVTQSPTHLIKTRGQQVTLRCSPKSGHDTVSWYQQALGQGPQFIFQYYEEEERQRGNFPDRFSGHQFPNYSSELNVNALLLGDSALYLCASTTSGPDYYGYTFGSGTRLTVV.

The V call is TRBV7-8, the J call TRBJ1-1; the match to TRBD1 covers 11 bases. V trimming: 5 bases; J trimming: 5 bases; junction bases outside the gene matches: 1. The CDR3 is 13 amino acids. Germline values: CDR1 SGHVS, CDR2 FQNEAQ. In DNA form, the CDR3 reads TGTGCCAGCAGCGGGACAGGGGGTACTGAAGCTTTCTTT. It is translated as CASSGTGGTEAFF.

This chain's CDR3 is CSVAASGYEQYF. The CDR3 region has the DNA TGCAGCGTTGCGGCTAGCGGGTACGAGCAGTACTTC. The chain links TRBV29-1 to TRBJ2-7, with 8 bases lining up with TRBD2. The CDR3 is made up of 12 amino acids. The germline V gene has CDR1 SQVTM and CDR2 ANQGSEA. The V gene end was trimmed by 4 bases and the J gene end by 4 bases; junction bases not matched to a gene: 3.

CDR3 sequence (DNA): TGTGCCAGAAGGTGGATTGTCGGGGGGGCCTACGAGCAGTACTTC. This encodes CARRWIVGGAYEQYF. J is TRBJ2-7 and V is TRBV5-3; TRBD2 matches at 8 bases. TRBV5-3 is filed as an ORF, its function uncertain. The CDR3 has 15 residues. With 5 bases clipped from V and 2 bases from J, the junction kept 9 bases outside the gene matches.

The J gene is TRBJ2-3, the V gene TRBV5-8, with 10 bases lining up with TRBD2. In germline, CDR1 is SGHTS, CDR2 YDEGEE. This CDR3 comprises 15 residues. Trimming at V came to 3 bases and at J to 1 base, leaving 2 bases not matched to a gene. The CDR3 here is CASSWGTSGTDTQYF. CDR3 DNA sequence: TGTGCCAGCAGCTGGGGGACTAGCGGCACAGATACGCAGTATTTT. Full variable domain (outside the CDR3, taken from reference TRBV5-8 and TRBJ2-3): EAGVTQSPTHLIKTRGQQATLRCSPISGHTSVYWYQQALGLGLQFLLWYDEGEERNRGNFPPRFSGRQFPNYSSELNVNALELEDSALYLCASSWGTSGTDTQYFGPGTRLTVL.

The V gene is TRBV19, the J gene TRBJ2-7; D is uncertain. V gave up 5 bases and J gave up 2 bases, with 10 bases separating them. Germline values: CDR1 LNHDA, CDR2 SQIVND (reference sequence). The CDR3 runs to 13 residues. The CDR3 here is CASSYAAAYEQYF. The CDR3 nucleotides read TGTGCCAGTAGTTATGCGGCGGCCTACGAGCAGTACTTC.

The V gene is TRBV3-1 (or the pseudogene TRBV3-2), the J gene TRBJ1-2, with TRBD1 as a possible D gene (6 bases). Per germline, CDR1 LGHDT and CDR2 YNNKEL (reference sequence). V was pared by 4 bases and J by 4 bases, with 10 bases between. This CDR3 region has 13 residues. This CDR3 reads CASSLEDSYGYTF. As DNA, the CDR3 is TGTGCCAGCAGCCTCGAGGACAGCTATGGCTACACCTTC.

As DNA, the CDR3 is TGCGCCAGCAGGGATGTTGACAGGAGGACTGAAGCTTTCTTT. It translates to CASRDVDRRTEAFF. V and J are TRBV10-2 and TRBJ1-1, with D possibly TRBD1 on 6 matching bases. Germline values: CDR1 WSHSY, CDR2 SAAADI. The CDR3 totals 14 residues. With 6 bases removed from V and 5 bases from J, the gap between germline ends came to 16 bases.

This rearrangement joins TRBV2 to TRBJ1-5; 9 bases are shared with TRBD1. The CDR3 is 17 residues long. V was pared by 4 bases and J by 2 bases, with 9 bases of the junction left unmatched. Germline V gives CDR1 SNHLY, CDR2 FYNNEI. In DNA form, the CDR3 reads TGTGCCAGCAGTGGACCGGGACAGGGATACGGCAATCAGCCCCAGCATTTT. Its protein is CASSGPGQGYGNQPQHF.

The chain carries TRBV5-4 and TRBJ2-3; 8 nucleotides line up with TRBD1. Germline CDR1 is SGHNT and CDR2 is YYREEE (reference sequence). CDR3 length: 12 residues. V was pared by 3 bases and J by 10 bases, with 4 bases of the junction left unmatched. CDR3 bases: TGTGCCAGCAGCTCTGACAGGGGATCGCAGTATTTT. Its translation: CASSSDRGSQYF. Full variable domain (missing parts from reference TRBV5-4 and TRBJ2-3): ETGVTQSPTHLIKTRGQQVTLRCSSQSGHNTVSWYQQALGQGPQFIFQYYREEENGRGNFPPRFSGLQFPNYSSELNVNALELDDSALYLCASSSDRGSQYFGPGTRLTVL.

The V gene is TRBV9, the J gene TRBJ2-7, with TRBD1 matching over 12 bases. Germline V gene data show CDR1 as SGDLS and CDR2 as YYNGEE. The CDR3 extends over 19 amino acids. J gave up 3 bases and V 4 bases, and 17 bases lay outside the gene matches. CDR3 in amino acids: CASSSTGTGGAEPFYEQYF. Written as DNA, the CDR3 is TGTGCCAGCAGCTCCACGGGGACAGGGGGCGCGGAGCCTTTCTACGAGCAGTACTTC.

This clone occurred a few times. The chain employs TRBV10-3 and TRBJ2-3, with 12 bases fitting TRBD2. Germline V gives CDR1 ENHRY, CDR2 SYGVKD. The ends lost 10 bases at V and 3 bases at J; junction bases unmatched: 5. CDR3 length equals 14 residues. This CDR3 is CATLAGGRTDTQYF. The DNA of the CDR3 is TGTGCCACCCTAGCGGGGGGGCGGACAGATACGCAGTATTTT.

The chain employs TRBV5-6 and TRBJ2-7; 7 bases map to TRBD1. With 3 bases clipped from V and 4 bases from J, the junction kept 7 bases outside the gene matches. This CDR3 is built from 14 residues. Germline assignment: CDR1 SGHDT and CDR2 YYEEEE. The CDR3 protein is CASSYGTDQYEQYF. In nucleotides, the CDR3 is TGTGCCAGCAGCTACGGGACAGACCAGTACGAGCAGTACTTC.

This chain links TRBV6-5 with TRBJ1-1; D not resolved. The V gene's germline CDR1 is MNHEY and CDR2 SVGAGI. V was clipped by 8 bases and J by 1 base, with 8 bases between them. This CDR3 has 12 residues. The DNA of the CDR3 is TGTGCCAGCCAATACAGGAACACTGAAGCTTTCTTT. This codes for CASQYRNTEAFF.

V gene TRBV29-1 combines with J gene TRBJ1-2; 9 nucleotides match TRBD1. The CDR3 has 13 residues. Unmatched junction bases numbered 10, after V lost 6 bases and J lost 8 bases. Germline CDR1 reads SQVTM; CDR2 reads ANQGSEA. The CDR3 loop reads CSVEDRGYGGYTF. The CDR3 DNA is TGCAGCGTAGAGGACAGGGGTTATGGGGGCTACACCTTC.

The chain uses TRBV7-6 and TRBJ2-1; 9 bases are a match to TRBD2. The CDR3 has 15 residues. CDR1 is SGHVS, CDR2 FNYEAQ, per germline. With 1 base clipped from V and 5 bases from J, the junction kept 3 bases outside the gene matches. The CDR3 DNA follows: TGTGCCAGCAGCTTAGATAGCGGGAGCCACAATGAGCAGTTCTTC. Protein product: CASSLDSGSHNEQFF.

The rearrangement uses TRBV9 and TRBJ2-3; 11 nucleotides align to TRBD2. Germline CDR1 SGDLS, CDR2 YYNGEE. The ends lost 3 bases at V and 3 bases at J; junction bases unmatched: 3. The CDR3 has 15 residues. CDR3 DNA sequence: TGTGCCAGCAGCGGGGGACTAGCGGATACAGATACGCAGTATTTT. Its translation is CASSGGLADTDTQYF.

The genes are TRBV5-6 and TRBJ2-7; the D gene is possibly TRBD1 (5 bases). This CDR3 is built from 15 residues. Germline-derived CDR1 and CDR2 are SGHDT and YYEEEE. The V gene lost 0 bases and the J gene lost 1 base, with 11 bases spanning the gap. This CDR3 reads CASSLAGSLSYEQYF. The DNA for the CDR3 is TGTGCCAGCAGCTTGGCAGGGTCACTATCCTACGAGCAGTACTTC.

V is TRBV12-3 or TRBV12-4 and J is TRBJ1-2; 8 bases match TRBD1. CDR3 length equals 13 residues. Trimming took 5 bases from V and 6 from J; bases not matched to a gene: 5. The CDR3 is CASSGQGGNGYTF. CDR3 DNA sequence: TGTGCCAGCAGTGGACAGGGAGGAAATGGCTACACCTTC.

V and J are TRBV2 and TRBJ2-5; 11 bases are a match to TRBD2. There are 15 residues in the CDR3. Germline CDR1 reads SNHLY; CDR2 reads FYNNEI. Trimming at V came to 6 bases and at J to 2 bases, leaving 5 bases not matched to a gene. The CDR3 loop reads CASSNRLAGQETQYF. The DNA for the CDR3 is TGTGCCAGCAGCAATAGACTAGCGGGGCAAGAGACCCAGTACTTC.

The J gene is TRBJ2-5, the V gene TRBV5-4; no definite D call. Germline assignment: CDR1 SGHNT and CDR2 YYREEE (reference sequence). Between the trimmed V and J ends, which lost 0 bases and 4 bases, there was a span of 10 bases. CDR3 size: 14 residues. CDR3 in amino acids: CASSLEHGGETQYF. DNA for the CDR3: TGTGCCAGCAGCTTGGAGCATGGCGGAGAGACCCAGTACTTC.

CDR3: CASSYPGTGLNEQYF. CDR3 coding DNA: TGTGCCAGCAGCTATCCCGGGACAGGGCTAAACGAGCAGTACTTC. The chain links TRBV5-5 to TRBJ2-7, with 9 bases that match TRBD1. Per germline, CDR1 SGHKS and CDR2 YYEKEE (reference sequence). Losses at the gene ends were 3 bases for V and 5 bases for J; bases not matched to a gene: 9. The CDR3 is made up of 15 amino acids.